This T cell receptor (beta chain) stems from a study of T cell repertoires in cytomegalovirus infection (dated by TCRdb to the late 2010s). About the study as a whole: Donor HLA type was relevant to the analysis, as public TCR beta signatures indicated carriage of CMV infection together with the matching HLA type.

Per the germline V gene (reference sequence), LNHDA is the CDR1 and SQIVND is the CDR2. Germline trimming amounts to 3 bases on V and 5 bases on J, with 12 as the count of junction bases outside the gene matches. There are 16 amino acids in the CDR3, from cysteine to phenylalanine inclusive. Only CDR3 DNA remains: 48 bases, in frame from the first base. The run used an Illumina HiSeq 1500. TCRdb itself trimmed the public reads at Q25 with fastp, ran MiXCR and retained productive beta chains. Each CDR3 protein appears once, grouped with its most common genes and DNA. Recorded for this sample are roughly 500,000 distinct CDR3 sequences; approximately 16% of them occurred a single time. The ten largest clones add up to under 30% of the sample. Remarks on this clonotype: Its antigen has not been determined. Base qualities are not at hand, and no much larger clone is one base apart.

What the research found in general, with its limitations: In both this cohort and an independent cohort of 352 donors, the cumulative frequency of public TCR beta family members distinguished carriers of CMV infection plus the relevant HLA type. In the ex vivo response, HLA-C-restricted CMV-specific TCR beta clonotypes were dominant, and in two of eight donors the single most frequent clonotype came from this HLA-C-restricted group.

This receptor was taken from a human donor in good health (CMV status not recorded). Some clones in this sample may be carry-over from other donors' samples. The sequence is built from TRBV19 and TRBJ2-5; the central 7 bases match TRBD1. Sequenced input: CD8+ T cells from PBMCs. The CDR3 has the sequence CASSIRGTVLGETQYF. Here is the DNA: TGTGCCAGTAGTATTAGGGGGACAGTCTTGGGGGAGACCCAGTACTTC. The reference TRBV19 and TRBJ2-5 proteins fill in what lies around the CDR3, so the full variable domain reads DGGITQSPKYLFRKEGQNVTLSCEQNLNHDAMYWYRQDPGQGLRLIYYSQIVNDFQKGDIAEGYSVSREKKESFPLTVTSAQKNPTAFYLCASSIRGTVLGETQYFGPGTRLLVL.